The 7 T cell receptor beta chains listed next were all sequenced from one sample in a study of blood T cell repertoires in COVID-19. The protocol was immunoSEQ multiplex PCR, while the TCRdb copy is restricted to in-frame clones and leaves out a portion. This table holds approximately 200,000 clones, almost 80% found once. Sequencing used peripheral blood. The receptor set was obtained from a man aged 60 to 69 with active or convalescent COVID-19.

This sequence joins TRBV5-6 and TRBJ2-7, with a possible D match to TRBD1 (5 bases). Germline V gene sequence: CDR1 SGHDT, CDR2 YYEEEE. This CDR3 is built from 14 residues. V lost 2 bases, J lost 0 bases, and 9 bases lay in between. CDR3 protein: CASSLPRASYEQYF. For the CDR3, the DNA is TGTGCCAGCAGCTTACCCAGGGCCTCCTACGAGCAGTACTTC.

This clone was seen a handful of times. The chain carries TRBV21-1 and TRBJ2-7; the D call TRBD1 from the table was never checked on the DNA. TRBV21-1 is recorded as a pseudogene. The CDR3 extends over 15 amino acids. The CDR3 region is CASSKRGTGSYEQYF. Here the CDR3 DNA reads TGTGCCAGCAGCAAAAGGGGGACAGGTTCCTACGAGCAGTACTTC.

V gene TRBV7-2 combines with J gene TRBJ2-1, with a possible D match to TRBD2 (7 bases). The V gene's germline CDR1 is SGHTA and CDR2 FQGNSA. Trimming took off 3 bases at V and 4 bases at J, with 16 bases between the two ends. The CDR3 is 16 amino acids. CDR3 residues: CASSFSGGGGYNEQFF. CDR3 nucleotides: TGTGCCAGCAGCTTTAGCGGAGGGGGGGGTTACAATGAGCAGTTCTTC.

The CDR3 DNA reads TGTGCCAGCAGTGGACATCAGGGGCGGGCTAATGAAAAACTGTTTTTT. Translating gives CASSGHQGRANEKLFF. The chain carries TRBV6-1 and TRBJ1-4; perhaps TRBD1 as D (6 bases). CDR3 length: 16 residues. Trimming shortened V by 4 bases and J by 3 bases, and 15 bases separated the two germline ends. Germline CDR1 and CDR2: MNHNS and SASEGT.

The genes are TRBV7-2 and TRBJ2-2, with unresolved D. This CDR3 comprises 13 residues. Trimming shortened V by 4 bases and J by 6 bases, and 9 bases separated the two germline ends. Germline V CDR1 and CDR2: SGHTA, FQGNSA. The CDR3 coding sequence is TGTGCCAGCAGCTCCGTCCAGGCCGGGGAGCTGTTTTTT. This translates into CASSSVQAGELFF.

The chain carries TRBV28 and TRBJ1-1, with 10 bases matching TRBD1. The CDR3 length is 14 residues. The germline CDR1 and CDR2 sequences are MDHEN and SYDVKM. With 4 bases clipped from V and 4 bases from J, the junction kept 3 bases outside the gene matches. The CDR3 DNA reads TGTGCCAGCAGTTCCGGGACAGGGGTCACTGAAGCTTTCTTT. Protein sequence: CASSSGTGVTEAFF.

The chain combines TRBV11-1 with TRBJ2-1; 7 positions agree with TRBD1. Germline CDR1 SGHAT, CDR2 FQDESV (reference sequence). V lost 6 bases to trimming and J lost 8 bases; unmatched junction nucleotides: 16. The CDR3 spans 16 residues. The CDR3 sequence is CASSRQGLDIGDEQFF. The DNA of the CDR3 is TGTGCCAGCAGTCGACAGGGCTTGGATATTGGAGATGAGCAGTTCTTC.